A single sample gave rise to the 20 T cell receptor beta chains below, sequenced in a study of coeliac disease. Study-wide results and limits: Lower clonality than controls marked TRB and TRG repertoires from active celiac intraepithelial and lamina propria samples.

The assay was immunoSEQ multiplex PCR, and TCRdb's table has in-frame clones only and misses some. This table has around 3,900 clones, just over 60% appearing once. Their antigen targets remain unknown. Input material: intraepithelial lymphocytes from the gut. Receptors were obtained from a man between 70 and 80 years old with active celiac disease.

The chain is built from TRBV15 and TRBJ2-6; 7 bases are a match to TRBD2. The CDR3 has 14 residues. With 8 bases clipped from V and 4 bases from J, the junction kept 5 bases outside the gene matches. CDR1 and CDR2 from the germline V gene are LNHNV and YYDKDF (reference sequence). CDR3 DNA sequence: TGTGCCACCGGGGAGGGATCAGGGGCCAACGTCCTGACTTTC. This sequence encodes CATGEGSGANVLTF.

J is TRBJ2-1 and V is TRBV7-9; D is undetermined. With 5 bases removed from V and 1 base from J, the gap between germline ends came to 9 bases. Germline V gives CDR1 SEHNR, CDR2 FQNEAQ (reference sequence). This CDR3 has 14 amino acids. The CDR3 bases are TGTGCCAGCAGCCCCCCGTTGTCCTACAATGAGCAGTTCTTC. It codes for CASSPPLSYNEQFF.

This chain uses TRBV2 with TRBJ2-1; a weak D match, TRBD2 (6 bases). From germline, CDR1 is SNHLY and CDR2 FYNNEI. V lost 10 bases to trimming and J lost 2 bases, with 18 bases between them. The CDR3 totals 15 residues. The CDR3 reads CATSPIAATYNEQFF. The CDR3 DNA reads TGTGCCACGTCCCCCATAGCGGCCACCTACAATGAGCAGTTCTTC. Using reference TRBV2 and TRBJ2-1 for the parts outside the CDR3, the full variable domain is EPEVTQTPSHQVTQMGQEVILRCVPISNHLYFYWYRQILGQKVEFLVSFYNNEISEKSEIFDDQFSVERPDGSNFTLKIRSTKLEDSAMYFCATSPIAATYNEQFFGPGTRLTVL.

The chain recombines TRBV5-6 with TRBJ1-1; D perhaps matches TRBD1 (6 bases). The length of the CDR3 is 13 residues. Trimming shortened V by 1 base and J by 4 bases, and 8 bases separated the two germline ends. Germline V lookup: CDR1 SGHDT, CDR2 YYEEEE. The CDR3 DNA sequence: TGTGCCAGCAGCTTGTTAGGGGGCACTGAAGCTTTCTTT. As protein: CASSLLGGTEAFF.

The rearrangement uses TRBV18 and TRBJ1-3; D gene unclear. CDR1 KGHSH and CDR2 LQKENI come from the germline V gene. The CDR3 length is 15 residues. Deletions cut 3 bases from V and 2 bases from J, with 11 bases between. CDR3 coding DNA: TGTGCCAGCTCACCGAGTCGGTTCCCTGGAAACACCATATATTTT. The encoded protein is CASSPSRFPGNTIYF.

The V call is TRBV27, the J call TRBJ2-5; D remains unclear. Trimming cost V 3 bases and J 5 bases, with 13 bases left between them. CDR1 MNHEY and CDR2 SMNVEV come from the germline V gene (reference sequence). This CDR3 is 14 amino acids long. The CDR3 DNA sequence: TGTGCCAGCAGTTTGAGGCCTTACCGCGAGACCCAGTACTTC. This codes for CASSLRPYRETQYF.

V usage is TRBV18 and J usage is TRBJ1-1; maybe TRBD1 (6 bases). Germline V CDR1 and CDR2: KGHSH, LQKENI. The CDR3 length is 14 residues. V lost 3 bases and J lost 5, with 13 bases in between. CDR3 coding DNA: TGTGCCAGCTCACCGGGCAGGGGAAGAACTGAAGCTTTCTTT. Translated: CASSPGRGRTEAFF.

The CDR3 loop reads CASSLSGTGGSDTQYF. CDR3 nucleotides: TGTGCCAGCAGTTTATCGGGGACAGGGGGCTCAGATACGCAGTATTTT. The rearrangement links TRBV28 to TRBJ2-3; 12 bases map to TRBD1. Germline lookup yields CDR1 MDHEN and CDR2 SYDVKM. V was clipped by 1 base and J by 4 bases; unmatched bases: 3. The length of the CDR3 is 16 residues.

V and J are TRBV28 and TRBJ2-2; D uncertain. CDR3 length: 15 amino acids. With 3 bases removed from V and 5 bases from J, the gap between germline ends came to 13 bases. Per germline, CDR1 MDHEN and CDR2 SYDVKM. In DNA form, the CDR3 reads TGTGCCAGCAGTTTGAATCCTCCCGGGACCGGGGAGCTGTTTTTT. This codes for CASSLNPPGTGELFF. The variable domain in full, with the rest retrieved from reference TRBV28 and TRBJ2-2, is DVKVTQSSRYLVKRTGEKVFLECVQDMDHENMFWYRQDPGLGLRLIYFSYDVKMKEKGDIPEGYSVSREKKERFSLILESASTNQTSMYLCASSLNPPGTGELFFGEGSRLTVL.

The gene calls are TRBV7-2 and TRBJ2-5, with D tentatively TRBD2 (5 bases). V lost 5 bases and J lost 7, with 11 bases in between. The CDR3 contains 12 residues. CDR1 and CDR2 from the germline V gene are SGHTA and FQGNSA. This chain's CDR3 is CASSEGRSTQYF. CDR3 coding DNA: TGTGCCAGCAGCGAGGGCCGTTCGACCCAGTACTTC.

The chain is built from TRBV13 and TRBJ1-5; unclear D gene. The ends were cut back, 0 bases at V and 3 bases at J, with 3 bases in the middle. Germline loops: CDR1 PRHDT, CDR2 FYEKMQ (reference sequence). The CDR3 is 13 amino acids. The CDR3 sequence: CASSLGNNQPQHF. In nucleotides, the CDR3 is TGTGCCAGCAGCTTAGGTAACAATCAGCCCCAGCATTTT.

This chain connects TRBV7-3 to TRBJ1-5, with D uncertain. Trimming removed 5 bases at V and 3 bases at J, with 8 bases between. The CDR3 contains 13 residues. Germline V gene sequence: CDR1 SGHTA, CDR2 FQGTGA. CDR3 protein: CASSLRPNQPQHF. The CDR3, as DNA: TGTGCCAGCAGCCTTCGTCCCAATCAGCCCCAGCATTTT.

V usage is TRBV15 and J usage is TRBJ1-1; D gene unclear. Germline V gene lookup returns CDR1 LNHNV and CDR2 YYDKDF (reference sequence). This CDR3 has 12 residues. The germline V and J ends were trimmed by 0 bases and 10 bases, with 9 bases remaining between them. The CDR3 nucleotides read TGTGCCACCAGCAGAGACAGAGGCCCAGCTTTCTTT. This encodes CATSRDRGPAFF.

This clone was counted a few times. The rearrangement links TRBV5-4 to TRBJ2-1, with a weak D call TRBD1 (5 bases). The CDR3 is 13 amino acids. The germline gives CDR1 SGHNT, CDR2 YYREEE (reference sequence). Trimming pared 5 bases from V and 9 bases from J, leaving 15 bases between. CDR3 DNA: TGTGCCAGCAGTGGGGCGGCCCACGCTGAGCAGTTCTTC. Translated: CASSGAAHAEQFF.

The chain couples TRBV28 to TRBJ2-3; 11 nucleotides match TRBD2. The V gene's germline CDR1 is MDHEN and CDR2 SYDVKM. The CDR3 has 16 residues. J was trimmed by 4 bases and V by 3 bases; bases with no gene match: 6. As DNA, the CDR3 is TGTGCCAGCAGTTTCACTAGCGGGAGTGACGCAGATACGCAGTATTTT. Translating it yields CASSFTSGSDADTQYF.

The CDR3 protein is CASSDWDRGRDTEAFF. Here the CDR3 DNA reads TGCGCCAGCAGCGACTGGGACAGGGGGCGCGACACTGAAGCTTTCTTT. The V gene is TRBV5-1, the J gene TRBJ1-1, with 12 positions matching TRBD1. In germline, CDR1 is SGHRS, CDR2 YFSETQ. The CDR3 has 16 amino acids. The V gene end was trimmed by 4 bases and the J gene end by 3 bases; junction bases not matched to a gene: 7.

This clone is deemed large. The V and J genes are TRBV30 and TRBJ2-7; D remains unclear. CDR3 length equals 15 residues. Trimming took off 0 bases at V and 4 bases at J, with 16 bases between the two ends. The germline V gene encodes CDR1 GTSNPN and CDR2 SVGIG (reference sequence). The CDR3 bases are TGTGCCTGGAGTGTACAACGGCAGGTGATATACGAGCAGTACTTC. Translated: CAWSVQRQVIYEQYF.

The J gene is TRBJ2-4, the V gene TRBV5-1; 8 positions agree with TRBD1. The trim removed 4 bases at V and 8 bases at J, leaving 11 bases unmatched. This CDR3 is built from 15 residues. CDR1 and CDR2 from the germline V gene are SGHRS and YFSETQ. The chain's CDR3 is CASSPHEDRVDIQYF. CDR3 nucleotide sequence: TGCGCCAGCAGCCCCCACGAGGACAGGGTCGACATTCAGTACTTC.

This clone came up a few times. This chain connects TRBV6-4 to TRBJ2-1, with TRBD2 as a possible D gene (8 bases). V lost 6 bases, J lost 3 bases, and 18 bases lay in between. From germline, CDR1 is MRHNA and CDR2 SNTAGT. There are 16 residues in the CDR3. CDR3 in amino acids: CASSPGGGQIYNEQFF. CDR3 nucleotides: TGTGCCAGCAGCCCGGGGGGGGGACAGATCTACAATGAGCAGTTCTTC.

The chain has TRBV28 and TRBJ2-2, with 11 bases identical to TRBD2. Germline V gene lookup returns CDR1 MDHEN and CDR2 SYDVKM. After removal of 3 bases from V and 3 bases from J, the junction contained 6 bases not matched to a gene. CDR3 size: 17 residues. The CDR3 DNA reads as TGTGCCAGCAGTTTGGGGGCGACTAGCGGGGACACCGGGGAGCTGTTTTTT. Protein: CASSLGATSGDTGELFF.